Described below is a single T cell receptor (beta chain) sequence and its context. The antigen it binds to is not known. No much larger clone is present one base from it, and per-base qualities are unavailable. The library was obtained by the immunoSEQ multiplex PCR assay. Rearranged TCR beta chain sequences were amplified with the hsTCRB Kit following the manufacturer's protocol. Sequencing of TCRB libraries was carried out on an Illumina MiSeq. As for the authors' bioinformatics: The kit vendor's proprietary platform handled demultiplexing, trimming and gene mapping. This is the immuneACCESS table as TCRdb keeps it, with only in-frame sequences that have V and J called. A part of the clones is gone; compared with another copy, unresolved V genes explain less than half, and the rest is unexplained. D and trimming were read from the DNA, whereas the V and J calls and clone size are those reported in that table. The sample table records 50,000 to 70,000 clones; over 75% of these occur just once. The ten most abundant clones make up 13% of the sample.

The germline V gene yields MGHRA for CDR1 and YSYEKL for CDR2. Compared with germline, V lacks 4 bases and J lacks 8 bases; bases without a gene match: 8. The CDR3 holds 14 amino acids from the cysteine to the phenylalanine. Kept here is only the CDR3 DNA, which spans 42 bases and is read in frame from base 1. This sample's time point label indicates: week 23, last vaccination. Each vaccine dose was 300 ug of a 20-mer mutant IDH1 peptide in Montanide, given subcutaneously with topical imiquimod. Newly diagnosed WHO grade 3 or 4 IDH1-mutant astrocytomas showing loss of nuclear ATRX were present in the donors. The samples were drawn from NOA16, a multicentre, single-arm, open-label phase I trial in Germany that tested a mutant IDH1 peptide vaccine in humans for the first time. The DNeasy Blood and Tissue Kit was used to extract genomic DNA from EDTA blood for TCRB sequencing. This entry belongs to a study of a mutant IDH1 vaccine in newly diagnosed glioma (dated by TCRdb to the early 2020s). With regard to the full study: Patients were given eight vaccinations, in weeks 1, 3, 5, 7, 11, 15, 19 and 23, which matched visits V03 through V10. Peripheral blood was drawn at six visits: V03 (baseline), V05, V07, V10, V12 and V13. For exploratory analyses, about 25 treated patients had longitudinal TCRB deep sequencing done wherever samples were available. Of the 30 or so patients who were treated, 62.5% were male and approximately 40% were female, and the mean age was around 40 years. In the chemotherapy-containing groups, vaccination started alongside temozolomide cycles, whereas in patients who had radiotherapy alone it started 4-6 weeks after radiotherapy. Prior to enrollment, standard therapy consisting of radiotherapy alone, temozolomide alone, or radiochemotherapy with temozolomide had been administered to patients, with the combination being received by most patients. What the authors observed across the whole study: Vaccine-induced immune responses across multiple MHC alleles were detected in approximately 93% of patients. Changes in the top peripheral T cell clonotypes picked up by TCRB sequencing did not appear to be linked to pseudoprogression. The authors stated that sample limitations prevented analyses of patient blood samples from being reproduced. PBMC samples for TCRB deep sequencing were selected based on availability.

The receptor was isolated from a man between 18 and 29 years old with glioma. The rearranged segments are TRBV4-1 and TRBJ1-1, and TRBD1 matches 9 of the central bases. The sequencing here drew on PBMCs, taken from a glioma patient whose treatment included an IDH1 peptide vaccine. The CDR3 protein: CASSRSWGTGEAFF. The nucleotides are TGCGCCAGCAGCCGATCCTGGGGGACAGGGGAAGCTTTCTTT.